The TCR beta chain under discussion was sequenced for a study of early stage breast cancer tumors. Assay used: immunoSEQ multiplex PCR; TCRdb lists only in-frame clones, some missing. The table records about 6,000 clones, nearly 80% of them present only once. CDR1 and CDR2 (germline): SNHLY, FYNNEI. The CDR3 sequence is 16 residues long. V lost 11 bases and J lost 1, with 18 bases in between. The sequence was collected from a person between 65 and 80 years old with breast cancer. The rearrangement uses TRBV2 and TRBJ2-6; TRBD1 is a possible D gene (5 bases). The source material was normal breast tissue next to the tumor. CDR3 residues: CAGEVGHGSGANVLTF. CDR3 bases: TGTGCCGGAGAGGTGGGGCACGGATCTGGGGCCAACGTCCTGACTTTC.